The 21 T cell receptor beta chains listed next were all sequenced from one sample in a study of blood T cells in healthy people across ages (dated by TCRdb to between 2015 and 2017). The library was generated by 5' RACE. The sample was run on an Illumina HiSeq 2500. The second PCR ran for about 7 to 11 cycles and used a J-beta primer mix along with a sample-barcoded 5' primer. TCRdb's own reprocessing of the public reads used fastp at Q25 and MiXCR and kept productive beta chains. Records with the same CDR3 protein are collapsed into one entry carrying the most frequent genes and DNA. This sample gives 2 million or so distinct CDR3 sequences in total; roughly 49% of them show up just once. The ten largest clones take up about 2.1% of the sample. The sequencing input was blood. These receptor sequences come from a woman aged 40 to 50 in good health.

V usage is TRBV3-1 and J usage is TRBJ2-7, with TRBD1 as a possible D gene (6 bases). The V gene's germline CDR1 is LGHDT and CDR2 YNNKEL (reference sequence). The CDR3 consists of 16 residues. Trimming left V 0 bases short and J 6 bases short, with 18 bases between. Here the CDR3 reads CASSQDLPGALGEQYF. The CDR3 nucleotides read TGTGCCAGCAGCCAAGATTTGCCAGGGGCGCTTGGCGAGCAGTACTTC.

In its sample, this clonotype was seen a few times. The chain has TRBV28 and TRBJ1-4; D is unclear. The CDR3 is 13 residues long. The germline V gene encodes CDR1 MDHEN and CDR2 SYDVKM. The V gene lost 3 bases and the J gene lost 7 bases, with 9 bases spanning the gap. Here the CDR3 reads CASSLESPEKLFF. In DNA, the CDR3 is TGTGCCAGCAGTTTGGAAAGCCCTGAAAAACTGTTTTTT.

This chain joins TRBV29-1 and TRBJ2-3, with TRBD1 matching 9 bases. Germline CDR1 SQVTM, CDR2 ANQGSEA. Trimming removed 5 bases from V and 6 bases from J; junction bases left unmatched: 3. The CDR3 is 12 residues long. The CDR3 spells CSVLQGADTQYF. CDR3 DNA: TGCAGCGTTTTACAGGGGGCCGATACGCAGTATTTT.

The chain couples TRBV9 to TRBJ1-2, with a possible D match to TRBD1 (5 bases). The CDR3 extends over 13 amino acids. Trimming stripped 2 bases from V and 5 bases from J, with 10 bases between. CDR1 SGDLS and CDR2 YYNGEE come from the germline V gene. CDR3 residues: CASSVNGAYGYTF. CDR3 bases: TGTGCCAGCAGCGTTAATGGGGCATATGGCTACACCTTC.

This clonotype has at least ten counts. This chain links TRBV4-2 with TRBJ2-5, with D tentatively TRBD2 (6 bases). V was trimmed by 1 base and J by 1 base, leaving 10 bases between them. The CDR3 extends over 15 amino acids. Germline V lookup: CDR1 LGHNA, CDR2 YNFKEQ. The CDR3 spells CASSQAGGTQETQYF. The CDR3 region has the DNA TGTGCCAGCAGCCAAGCTGGGGGGACCCAAGAGACCCAGTACTTC.

V is TRBV7-9 and J is TRBJ2-2; D gene unclear. V was clipped by 10 bases and J by 8 bases, with 14 bases between them. The germline CDR1 and CDR2 sequences are SEHNR and FQNEAQ (reference sequence). The CDR3 covers 12 residues. CDR3 residues: CAIRPSEGELFF. DNA of the CDR3: TGTGCCATCAGACCCTCGGAGGGGGAGCTGTTTTTT.

This clonotype was found many times. This chain connects TRBV4-3 to TRBJ2-5; D may be TRBD2 (5 bases). Germline V gene data show CDR1 as LGHNA and CDR2 as YSLEER. There are 15 residues in the CDR3. V gave up 1 base and J gave up 3 bases, with 12 bases separating them. The CDR3 region is CASSQGSGREETQYF. CDR3 nucleotides: TGCGCCAGCAGCCAAGGAAGCGGACGTGAAGAGACCCAGTACTTC.

The CDR3 DNA reads as TGCAGTGCTAGCGCTGGGGACGGGAATGAAAAACTGTTTTTT. Translating it yields CSASAGDGNEKLFF. J is TRBJ1-4 and V is TRBV20-1, with a possible D match to TRBD1 (5 bases). Germline assignment: CDR1 DFQATT and CDR2 SNEGSKA (reference sequence). This CDR3 comprises 14 residues. V was pared by 3 bases and J by 5 bases, with 13 bases between.

The V and J genes are TRBV28 and TRBJ2-1; TRBD2 agrees at 7 bases. The CDR3 spans 15 residues. In germline, CDR1 is MDHEN, CDR2 SYDVKM. With 5 bases clipped from V and 8 bases from J, the junction kept 12 bases outside the gene matches. As DNA, the CDR3 is TGTGCCAGCAGTGCCCCCTCCGGACTAGGGGATGAGCAGTTCTTC. Protein: CASSAPSGLGDEQFF.

The chain is built from TRBV6-5 and TRBJ1-2; the match to TRBD1 covers 8 bases. V lost 0 bases and J lost 6; bases outside the gene matches: 6. Germline V gene lookup returns CDR1 MNHEY and CDR2 SVGAGI. The CDR3 is 15 amino acids. In nucleotides, the CDR3 is TGTGCCAGCAGTTACTCCCGGACAGGGACCGATGGCTACACCTTC. It codes for CASSYSRTGTDGYTF.

The J gene is TRBJ2-1, the V gene TRBV20-1; D not certain. CDR3 length equals 12 residues. Germline CDR1 reads DFQATT; CDR2 reads SNEGSKA (reference sequence). V was cut by 3 bases and J by 8 bases, with 11 bases left in between. CDR3 residues: CSASKKRDEQFF. The CDR3 DNA follows: TGCAGTGCTAGTAAGAAAAGGGATGAGCAGTTCTTC.

Only a few counts were recorded for this clonotype. The chain carries TRBV6-2 or TRBV6-3 and TRBJ2-1; TRBD1 aligns across 7 bases. Germline V gene data show CDR1 as MNHEY and CDR2 as SVGEGT. There are 13 residues in the CDR3. With 6 bases clipped from V and 7 bases from J, the junction kept 6 bases outside the gene matches. The CDR3 sequence: CASRTTGSNEQFF. The CDR3 nucleotides are TGTGCCAGCAGGACGACAGGGAGTAATGAGCAGTTCTTC.

The chain links TRBV4-1 to TRBJ2-1; 11 bases agree with TRBD2. The J call is in doubt because the DNA end fits TRBJ2-4 better. CDR3 length equals 15 residues. CDR1 is MGHRA and CDR2 is YSYEKL in the germline V gene. The CDR3 DNA reads TGCGCCAGCAGCCATAGCGGGGGGGGTGGAAGCATTCAGTACTTC. Translating it yields CASSHSGGGGSIQYF.

This chain uses TRBV19 with TRBJ2-1; a weak D match, TRBD1 (5 bases). This CDR3 spans 15 amino acids. CDR1 is LNHDA, CDR2 SQIVND, per germline (reference sequence). V lost 1 base and J lost 2, with 9 bases in between. Written as DNA, the CDR3 is TGTGCCAGTAGTATAGTGACCAGGGCCTACAATGAGCAGTTCTTC. The encoded protein is CASSIVTRAYNEQFF.

This clonotype turned up a few times. The CDR3 DNA is TGTGCCAGCAGCCAAGAGGATCAGGGGATCTATAGCACAGATACGCAGTATTTT. It yields the protein CASSQEDQGIYSTDTQYF. The chain recombines TRBV14 with TRBJ2-3; D is perhaps TRBD1 (6 bases). CDR3 length: 18 amino acids. With 0 bases removed from V and 0 bases from J, the gap between germline ends came to 16 bases. Per the germline V gene, CDR1 is SGHDN and CDR2 is FVKESK.

This clonotype was picked up a small number of times. J is TRBJ2-1 and V is TRBV4-3; no firm D call. CDR3 size: 13 residues. Per germline, CDR1 LGHNA and CDR2 YSLEER. V lost 1 base, J lost 5 bases, and 6 bases lay in between. This CDR3 reads CASSQVSDNEQFF. DNA for the CDR3: TGCGCCAGCAGCCAAGTCTCTGACAATGAGCAGTTCTTC.

The J gene is TRBJ2-3, the V gene TRBV7-2; TRBD2 matches at 7 bases. The CDR3 loop spans 16 amino acids. Germline CDR1 reads SGHTA; CDR2 reads FQGNSA. V dropped 6 bases and J dropped 2; count of bases not matched to a gene: 11. CDR3 sequence reads: CASSPSRLASTDTQYF. CDR3 in DNA: TGTGCCAGCAGTCCTAGCCGACTAGCCTCCACAGATACGCAGTATTTT.

Of note for this clonotype: One end of the junction does not line up with germline, which may come from a read error. The chain couples TRBV29-1 to TRBJ2-5; TRBD1 aligns across 9 bases. The CDR3 is made up of 17 amino acids. The germline V gene encodes CDR1 SQVTM and CDR2 ANQGSEA. The DNA for the CDR3 is TGCAGCGTTGAAGGGCTCCCTGACAGGGGGGGCCAAGAGGCCCAGTACTTC. This translates into CSVEGLPDRGGQEAQYF. The complete variable domain, with remaining parts taken from reference TRBV29-1 and TRBJ2-5, reads SAVISQKPSRDICQRGTSLTIQCQVDSQVTMMFWYRQQPGQSLTLIATANQGSEATYESGFVIDKFPISRPNLTFSTLTVSNMSPEDSSIYLCSVEGLPDRGGQEAQYFGPGTRLLVL.

The V and J genes are TRBV7-9 and TRBJ1-2; 8 nucleotides agree with TRBD1. The length of the CDR3 is 15 residues. CDR1 SEHNR and CDR2 FQNEAQ come from the germline V gene (reference sequence). The J segment lost 4 bases and the V segment lost 5 bases, leaving 9 bases of the junction unmatched. CDR3 protein: CASSARQGRPYGYTF. CDR3 DNA: TGTGCCAGCAGCGCAAGACAGGGGCGTCCCTATGGCTACACCTTC.

This clonotype was recorded many times. The chain links TRBV7-3 to TRBJ2-3, with 11 positions matching TRBD2. This CDR3 has 16 amino acids. CDR1 and CDR2 (germline): SGHTA, FQGTGA. V gave up 2 bases and J gave up 2 bases; unmatched junction bases: 3. The CDR3 DNA reads as TGTGCCAGCAGCTTAGTACTAGCGGGGGTCACAGATACGCAGTATTTT. Protein: CASSLVLAGVTDTQYF.

This clonotype was seen a handful of times. This chain connects TRBV29-1 to TRBJ2-3; 9 bases are a match to TRBD2. Losses at the gene ends were 0 bases for V and 0 bases for J; bases not matched to a gene: 10. The length of the CDR3 is 18 residues. CDR1 and CDR2 from the germline V gene are SQVTM and ANQGSEA. CDR3 residues: CSVEEWASGAVSTDTQYF. For the CDR3, the DNA is TGCAGCGTTGAAGAGTGGGCTAGCGGGGCTGTAAGCACAGATACGCAGTATTTT.